This T cell receptor (beta chain) was found in a study of shared clonotypes between healthy human individuals. Whole-study findings and limits: In several donors, around 5% of naive CD4 clonotypes appeared in common. Sequencing depth was a factor that was expected to affect clonotype sharing among donors.

CDR3 length: 11 residues. V trimming: 8 bases; J trimming: 7 bases; junction bases outside the gene matches: 5. The germline gives CDR1 DFQATT, CDR2 SNEGSKA (reference sequence). The study enrolled healthy HIV-negative adults without recent acute infections or vaccinations as donors. The study separated CD4+ cells into CD45RA+ naive and CD45RA-negative memory subsets. This clone has just one count. The antigen remains unidentified. The protocol was immunoSEQ multiplex PCR, while the TCRdb copy is restricted to in-frame clones and leaves out a portion. The sample consists of roughly 2.5 million clones, approximately 94% of them appearing once.

The clonotype originates from a man younger than 35 in good health. Sequencing was done on a sample of naive CD4+ T cells sorted from blood. Subset defined: CD45RA+ positively selected. The V and J genes are TRBV20-1 and TRBJ2-1, with 7 bases identical to TRBD1. For the CDR3, the DNA is TGCAGTACAGGGGAAGGAAATGAGCAGTTCTTC. Amino acid sequence: CSTGEGNEQFF.